These 30 T cell receptor beta chains share one sample of origin, sequenced in a study of CD8 T cells in Susac syndrome. The authors reverse transcribed roughly 0.5 to 1 ug RNA with random hexamers. TCRdb re-derived calls from the immunoSEQ multiplex PCR reads in MiXCR, one entry per CDR3 protein. The sample yields some 200,000 distinct CDR3 sequences, about 94% seen once. Sequencing input: CD8+ T cells from PBMCs. The receptors were gathered from a human donor with multiple sclerosis.

The rearrangement links TRBV3-1 to TRBJ1-1; D is ambiguous. Trimming took off 0 bases at V and 2 bases at J, with 16 bases between the two ends. The CDR3 consists of 17 residues. The germline V gene has CDR1 LGHDT and CDR2 YNNKEL (reference sequence). This CDR3 reads CASSQDTFATYNTEAFF. In DNA form, the CDR3 reads TGTGCCAGCAGCCAAGATACTTTCGCCACTTACAACACTGAAGCTTTCTTT.

The V gene is TRBV9, the J gene TRBJ1-1; D is possibly TRBD1 (5 bases). CDR1 and CDR2 from the germline V gene are SGDLS and YYNGEE. The germline V and J ends were trimmed by 4 bases and 1 base, with 14 bases remaining between them. The CDR3 loop spans 15 amino acids. CDR3 residues: CASSSGGGKNTEAFF. DNA of the CDR3: TGTGCCAGCAGCTCAGGTGGGGGAAAGAACACTGAAGCTTTCTTT.

The rearrangement uses TRBV7-9 and TRBJ1-1, with 7 bases aligning to TRBD1. This CDR3 is built from 15 residues. Germline lookup yields CDR1 SEHNR and CDR2 FQNEAQ (reference sequence). Trimming at V came to 5 bases and at J to 3 bases, leaving 9 bases not matched to a gene. The CDR3 loop reads CASSPDRVSDTEAFF. The CDR3 region has the DNA TGTGCCAGCAGCCCAGACAGGGTTTCGGACACTGAAGCTTTCTTT. Drawing the rest from reference TRBV7-9 and TRBJ1-1, the complete variable domain is DTGVSQNPRHKITKRGQNVTFRCDPISEHNRLYWYRQTLGQGPEFLTYFQNEAQLEKSRLLSDRFSAERPKGSFSTLEIQRTEQGDSAMYLCASSPDRVSDTEAFFGQGTRLTVV.

This clonotype was seen just once. The chain joins TRBV10-3 to TRBJ2-1; D gene uncertain. The germline V gene encodes CDR1 ENHRY and CDR2 SYGVKD. The CDR3 contains 15 residues. With 7 bases removed from V and 9 bases from J, the gap between germline ends came to 22 bases. CDR3 DNA: TGTGCCATCACTCCAGATGACACCCCGGGCTTTGAGCAGTTCTTC. As protein: CAITPDDTPGFEQFF.

The genes are TRBV9 and TRBJ2-3; D is unresolved. Per germline, CDR1 SGDLS and CDR2 YYNGEE. The ends were cut back, 0 bases at V and 1 base at J, with 6 bases in the middle. CDR3 length: 14 amino acids. The CDR3 DNA follows: TGTGCCAGCAGCGTAGCCTTGGGCACAGATACGCAGTATTTT. Its protein is CASSVALGTDTQYF.

The chain combines TRBV11-2 with TRBJ2-1, with D perhaps TRBD1 (6 bases). Trimming shortened V by 5 bases and J by 15 bases, and 14 bases separated the two germline ends. The length of the CDR3 is 11 residues. Germline lookup yields CDR1 SGHAT and CDR2 FQNNGV. CDR3 amino acids: CASSPGAGAFF. CDR3 sequence (DNA): TGTGCCAGCAGCCCCGGGGCAGGGGCGTTCTTC.

J is TRBJ2-5 and V is TRBV20-1; tentative D call: TRBD2 (6 bases). CDR1 and CDR2 (germline): DFQATT, SNEGSKA (reference sequence). Trimming cost V 1 base and J 2 bases, with 14 bases left between them. The length of the CDR3 is 15 residues. CDR3 DNA: TGCAGTGCTAGAGTTCTCGGTAGCGGACAAGAGACCCAGTACTTC. The encoded protein is CSARVLGSGQETQYF.

The chain combines TRBV2 with TRBJ2-7; no clear D gene. The CDR3 runs 14 residues. V lost 3 bases and J 0 bases, leaving 9 bases between the germline ends. CDR1 is SNHLY and CDR2 is FYNNEI in the germline V gene. CDR3 in DNA: TGTGCCAGCAGTGAGAGTCTGCCCTCCTACGAGCAGTACTTC. This codes for CASSESLPSYEQYF.

The chain carries TRBV4-3 and TRBJ1-4; D gene uncertain. The germline CDR1 and CDR2 sequences are LGHNA and YSLEER. This CDR3 has 14 residues. Trimming took off 4 bases at V and 2 bases at J, with 8 bases between the two ends. CDR3 sequence (DNA): TGCGCCAGCAGCCCGGTTGTCACTAATGAAAAACTGTTTTTT. Translating gives CASSPVVTNEKLFF.

The rearrangement joins TRBV19 to TRBJ2-1; no clear D gene. Germline-derived CDR1 and CDR2 are LNHDA and SQIVND (reference sequence). V lost 3 bases to trimming and J lost 10 bases, with 13 bases between them. The CDR3 is made up of 13 amino acids. CDR3 loop: CASSIGDKREQFF. As DNA, the CDR3 is TGTGCCAGTAGTATTGGTGACAAGAGGGAGCAGTTCTTC. The full variable domain, with the rest looked up from reference TRBV19 and TRBJ2-1, is DGGITQSPKYLFRKEGQNVTLSCEQNLNHDAMYWYRQDPGQGLRLIYYSQIVNDFQKGDIAEGYSVSREKKESFPLTVTSAQKNPTAFYLCASSIGDKREQFFGPGTRLTVL.

The V gene is TRBV7-9, the J gene TRBJ2-5, with no clear D. The CDR3 loop spans 16 amino acids. The germline V gene has CDR1 SEHNR and CDR2 FQNEAQ (reference sequence). Trimming stripped 5 bases from V and 5 bases from J, with 21 bases between. The CDR3, as DNA: TGTGCCAGCAGCAAAACAAATACAGTGCCCGCGGAGACCCAGTACTTC. Translation: CASSKTNTVPAETQYF.

J is TRBJ2-1 and V is TRBV20-1, with D uncertain. The CDR3 is 14 amino acids. The germline gives CDR1 DFQATT, CDR2 SNEGSKA (reference sequence). Trimming took off 8 bases at V and 3 bases at J, with 17 bases between the two ends. The DNA of the CDR3 is TGCAGTACCGGCGACCACGGAAACTACAATGAGCAGTTCTTC. This sequence encodes CSTGDHGNYNEQFF.

The chain carries TRBV6-6 and TRBJ1-1; unclear D gene. The germline V gene has CDR1 MNHNY and CDR2 SVGAGI (reference sequence). Trimming removed 8 bases from V and 4 bases from J, with 8 bases in between. This CDR3 has 11 residues. CDR3 nucleotides: TGTGCCAGCCTTAGGAGCACTGAAGCTTTCTTT. Its protein product is CASLRSTEAFF.

This chain links TRBV7-2 with TRBJ2-7; a weak D match, TRBD2 (6 bases). The CDR3 consists of 14 residues. Per germline, CDR1 SGHTA and CDR2 FQGNSA. V was trimmed by 6 bases and J by 0 bases, leaving 12 bases between them. For the CDR3, the DNA is TGTGCCAGCAGTCAACCGACTAGCTCCTACGAGCAGTACTTC. This codes for CASSQPTSSYEQYF.

The chain links TRBV4-1 to TRBJ2-3; D remains ambiguous. This CDR3 contains 14 residues. V was pared by 3 bases and J by 4 bases, with 11 bases between. Germline assignment: CDR1 MGHRA and CDR2 YSYEKL. DNA of the CDR3: TGCGCCAGCAGCCACCCTCCGGATGCAGATACGCAGTATTTT. Its translation is CASSHPPDADTQYF.

The V call is TRBV15, the J call TRBJ1-2; D not certain. Deletions cut 0 bases from V and 5 bases from J, with 10 bases between. CDR3 size: 14 residues. Germline V gene data show CDR1 as LNHNV and CDR2 as YYDKDF (reference sequence). CDR3 sequence reads: CATSREEWEYGYTF. DNA for the CDR3: TGTGCCACCAGCAGAGAAGAATGGGAATATGGCTACACCTTC.

The chain recombines TRBV29-1 with TRBJ2-5; 13 nucleotides agree with TRBD2. V gave up 6 bases and J gave up 5 bases; unmatched junction bases: 6. The CDR3 covers 14 residues. Germline CDR1 reads SQVTM; CDR2 reads ANQGSEA. CDR3 sequence reads: CSVLTSGGPETQYF. The CDR3 coding sequence is TGCAGCGTCTTGACTAGCGGGGGGCCGGAGACCCAGTACTTC.

The V and J genes are TRBV7-9 and TRBJ2-7; 9 bases are shared with TRBD1. This CDR3 spans 13 amino acids. The germline V gene has CDR1 SEHNR and CDR2 FQNEAQ (reference sequence). The ends lost 9 bases at V and 4 bases at J; junction bases unmatched: 7. CDR3 loop: CASGTGLRYEQYF. The CDR3 DNA is TGTGCCAGTGGGACAGGGTTGAGGTACGAGCAGTACTTC. Supplemented by reference TRBV7-9 and TRBJ2-7, the full variable domain reads DTGVSQNPRHKITKRGQNVTFRCDPISEHNRLYWYRQTLGQGPEFLTYFQNEAQLEKSRLLSDRFSAERPKGSFSTLEIQRTEQGDSAMYLCASGTGLRYEQYFGPGTRLTVT.

The chain has TRBV13 and TRBJ2-4; 11 nucleotides match TRBD2. The CDR3 totals 17 residues. Germline loops: CDR1 PRHDT, CDR2 FYEKMQ (reference sequence). The trim removed 11 bases at V and 3 bases at J, leaving 15 bases unmatched. CDR3 in DNA: TGTGCCTGCGGGGGTAGCGGGGGGGTGATCAACAAAAACATTCAGTACTTC. It specifies CACGGSGGVINKNIQYF. Filled out from reference TRBV13 and TRBJ2-4, the complete variable domain reads AAGVIQSPRHLIKEKRETATLKCYPIPRHDTVYWYQQGPGQDPQFLISFYEKMQSDKGSIPDRFSAQQFSDYHSELNMSSLELGDSALYFCACGGSGGVINKNIQYFGAGTRLSVL.

The chain has TRBV4-3 and TRBJ1-1; D remains unclear. CDR1 and CDR2 (germline): LGHNA, YSLEER. This CDR3 contains 16 residues. V lost 0 bases, J lost 6 bases, and 17 bases lay in between. CDR3: CASSQDNGFDSAEAFF. As DNA, the CDR3 is TGCGCCAGCAGCCAAGATAATGGGTTTGACTCGGCTGAAGCTTTCTTT.

This clonotype was seen only once. J is TRBJ2-2 and V is TRBV6-6; the D gene is possibly TRBD1 (5 bases). CDR1 and CDR2 from the germline V gene are MNHNY and SVGAGI (reference sequence). Trimming took off 10 bases at V and 0 bases at J, with 12 bases between the two ends. The CDR3 totals 14 residues. This CDR3 reads CATMGQPNTGELFF. The DNA for the CDR3 is TGTGCCACCATGGGGCAACCGAACACCGGGGAGCTGTTTTTT.

This chain links TRBV19 with TRBJ1-1; no clear D gene. Between the trimmed V and J ends, which lost 0 bases and 4 bases, there was a span of 9 bases. This CDR3 contains 14 residues. Germline V gene data show CDR1 as LNHDA and CDR2 as SQIVND (reference sequence). Written as DNA, the CDR3 is TGTGCCAGTAGTATAGATCTATCCGGCACTGAAGCTTTCTTT. Protein sequence: CASSIDLSGTEAFF. The full variable domain, its missing parts supplied by reference TRBV19 and TRBJ1-1, is DGGITQSPKYLFRKEGQNVTLSCEQNLNHDAMYWYRQDPGQGLRLIYYSQIVNDFQKGDIAEGYSVSREKKESFPLTVTSAQKNPTAFYLCASSIDLSGTEAFFGQGTRLTVV.

The chain joins TRBV2 to TRBJ1-4; no reliable D call. The length of the CDR3 is 12 residues. Trimming stripped 7 bases from V and 4 bases from J, with 7 bases between. Germline V CDR1 and CDR2: SNHLY, FYNNEI. This CDR3 reads CASKTYNEKLFF. The CDR3 DNA is TGTGCCAGCAAGACCTATAATGAAAAACTGTTTTTT.

This clonotype is a singleton in its sample. V is TRBV29-1 and J is TRBJ1-2, with 7 bases identical to TRBD1. The V gene end was trimmed by 2 bases and the J gene end by 0 bases; junction bases not matched to a gene: 6. The CDR3 is 15 amino acids. Germline V CDR1 and CDR2: SQVTM, ANQGSEA. For the CDR3, the DNA is TGCAGCGTTGAATATTGGCAGGGGGCTAACTATGGCTACACCTTC. Its protein product is CSVEYWQGANYGYTF.

This clonotype was seen a handful of times. V usage is TRBV12-3 or TRBV12-4 and J usage is TRBJ2-7; D gene uncertain. The CDR3 spans 14 residues. Trimming shortened V by 3 bases and J by 2 bases, and 11 bases separated the two germline ends. CDR3 DNA: TGTGCCAGCAGTTTTGAAGGTGTGACCTACGAGCAGTACTTC. Translating gives CASSFEGVTYEQYF.

The V and J genes are TRBV7-2 and TRBJ1-2; tentative D call: TRBD1 (6 bases). Germline CDR1 is SGHTA and CDR2 is FQGNSA. The V end was cut by 5 bases, the J end by 4 bases, with 17 bases between. The CDR3 sequence is 15 residues long. This CDR3 reads CASSPRGGRIYGYTF. CDR3 DNA: TGTGCCAGCAGCCCCCGGGGGGGCAGGATCTATGGCTACACCTTC. Variable domain in full (rest from reference TRBV7-2 and TRBJ1-2): GAGVSQSPSNKVTEKGKDVELRCDPISGHTALYWYRQSLGQGLEFLIYFQGNSAPDKSGLPSDRFSAERTGGSVSTLTIQRTQQEDSAVYLCASSPRGGRIYGYTFGSGTRLTVV.

The CDR3 protein is CASSSGLQSNEQFF. CDR3 sequence (DNA): TGTGCCAGCAGCTCCGGACTTCAGAGCAATGAGCAGTTCTTC. V usage is TRBV7-9 and J usage is TRBJ2-1; the D gene is possibly TRBD2 (5 bases). Trimming left V 4 bases short and J 6 bases short, with 13 bases between. The CDR3 consists of 14 residues. Germline V CDR1 and CDR2: SEHNR, FQNEAQ (reference sequence).

The genes are TRBV2 and TRBJ2-1; tentatively, D is TRBD1 (6 bases). Trimming stripped 2 bases from V and 3 bases from J, with 11 bases between. This CDR3 is 15 amino acids long. CDR1 and CDR2 (germline): SNHLY, FYNNEI. The CDR3 spells CASSERRGDYNEQFF. The CDR3 nucleotides are TGTGCCAGCAGTGAACGCAGGGGCGACTACAATGAGCAGTTCTTC.

This clonotype was found once. The chain combines TRBV4-3 with TRBJ1-5; D gene unclear. The CDR3 consists of 15 residues. V dropped 0 bases and J dropped 3 bases, with 9 bases sitting between them. Germline V gene sequence: CDR1 LGHNA, CDR2 YSLEER. This CDR3 is CASSQDGSLNQPQHF. The CDR3, as DNA: TGCGCCAGCAGCCAAGATGGCAGCCTCAATCAGCCCCAGCATTTT.

This chain uses TRBV7-9 with TRBJ2-3; D gene uncertain. The CDR3 spans 13 residues. Germline V gene sequence: CDR1 SEHNR, CDR2 FQNEAQ (reference sequence). The V and J ends lost 2 bases and 2 bases respectively, with 5 bases between them. CDR3 in amino acids: CASSLKLTDTQYF. CDR3 coding DNA: TGTGCCAGCAGCTTAAAACTCACAGATACGCAGTATTTT.